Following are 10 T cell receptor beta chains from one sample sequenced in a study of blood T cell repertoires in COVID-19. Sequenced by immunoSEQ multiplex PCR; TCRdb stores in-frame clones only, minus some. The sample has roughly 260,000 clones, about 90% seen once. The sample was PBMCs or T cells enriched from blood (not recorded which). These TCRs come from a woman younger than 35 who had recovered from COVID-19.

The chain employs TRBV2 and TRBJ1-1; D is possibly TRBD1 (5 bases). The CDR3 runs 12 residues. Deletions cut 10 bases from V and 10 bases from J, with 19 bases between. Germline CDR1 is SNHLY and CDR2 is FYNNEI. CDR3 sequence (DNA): TGTGCCACCACCCTAGGGGTTTGGGCAGCTTTCTTT. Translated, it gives CATTLGVWAAFF. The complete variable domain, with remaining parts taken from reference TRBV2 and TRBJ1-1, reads EPEVTQTPSHQVTQMGQEVILRCVPISNHLYFYWYRQILGQKVEFLVSFYNNEISEKSEIFDDQFSVERPDGSNFTLKIRSTKLEDSAMYFCATTLGVWAAFFGQGTRLTVV.

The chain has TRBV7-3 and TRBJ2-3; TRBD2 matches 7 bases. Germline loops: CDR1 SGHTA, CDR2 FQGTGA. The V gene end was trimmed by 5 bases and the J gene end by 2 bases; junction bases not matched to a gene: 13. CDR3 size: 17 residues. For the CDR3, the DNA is TGTGCCAGCAGCCTTCGTGGAGCGGGGAACCCCACAGATACGCAGTATTTT. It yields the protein CASSLRGAGNPTDTQYF.

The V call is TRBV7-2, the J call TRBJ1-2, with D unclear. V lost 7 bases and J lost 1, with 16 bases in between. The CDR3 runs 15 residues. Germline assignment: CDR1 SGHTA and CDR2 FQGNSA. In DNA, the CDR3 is TGTGCCAGCAACGAGCTCGGGGTTAGTAACTATGGCTACACCTTC. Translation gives CASNELGVSNYGYTF.

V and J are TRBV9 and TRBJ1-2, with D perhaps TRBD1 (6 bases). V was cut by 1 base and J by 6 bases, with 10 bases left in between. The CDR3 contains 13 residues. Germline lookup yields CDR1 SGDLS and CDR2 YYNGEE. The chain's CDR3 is CASSVSQGHGYTF. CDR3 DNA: TGTGCCAGCAGCGTATCACAGGGCCATGGCTACACCTTC.

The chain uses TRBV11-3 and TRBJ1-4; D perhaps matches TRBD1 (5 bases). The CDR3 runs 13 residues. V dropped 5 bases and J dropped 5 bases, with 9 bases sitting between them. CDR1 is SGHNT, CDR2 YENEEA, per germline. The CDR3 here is CASSERGNEKLFF. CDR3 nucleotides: TGTGCCAGCAGCGAACGGGGGAATGAAAAACTGTTTTTT. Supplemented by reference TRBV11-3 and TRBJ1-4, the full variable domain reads EAGVVQSPRYKIIEKKQPVAFWCNPISGHNTLYWYLQNLGQGPELLIRYENEEAVDDSQLPKDRFSAERLKGVDSTLKIQPAELGDSAVYLCASSERGNEKLFFGSGTQLSVL.

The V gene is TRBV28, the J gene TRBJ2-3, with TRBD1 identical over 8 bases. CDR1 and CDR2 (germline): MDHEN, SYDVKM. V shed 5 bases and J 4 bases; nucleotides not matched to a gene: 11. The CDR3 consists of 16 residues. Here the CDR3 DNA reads TGTGCCAGCAGTCCTATAGGGCAGGGGGCCGCAGATACGCAGTATTTT. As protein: CASSPIGQGAADTQYF.

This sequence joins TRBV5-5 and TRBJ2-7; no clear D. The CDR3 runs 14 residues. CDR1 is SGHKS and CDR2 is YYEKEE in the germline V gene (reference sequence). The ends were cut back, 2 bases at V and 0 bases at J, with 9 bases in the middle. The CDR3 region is CASSFSPSSYEQYF. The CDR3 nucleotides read TGTGCCAGCAGCTTTAGTCCGAGCTCCTACGAGCAGTACTTC.

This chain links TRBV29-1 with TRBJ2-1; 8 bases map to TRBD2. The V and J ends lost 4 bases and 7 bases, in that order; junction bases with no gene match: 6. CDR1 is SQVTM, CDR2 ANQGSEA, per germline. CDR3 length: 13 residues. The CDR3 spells CSVAGGALNEQFF. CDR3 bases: TGCAGCGTTGCCGGGGGGGCCTTAAATGAGCAGTTCTTC.

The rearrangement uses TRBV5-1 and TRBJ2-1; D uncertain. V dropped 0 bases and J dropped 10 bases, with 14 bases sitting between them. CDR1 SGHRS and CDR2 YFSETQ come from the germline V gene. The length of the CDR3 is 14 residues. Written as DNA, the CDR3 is TGCGCCAGCAGCTTGGCCTCCGGAGCTTGGGAGCAGTTCTTC. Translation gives CASSLASGAWEQFF.

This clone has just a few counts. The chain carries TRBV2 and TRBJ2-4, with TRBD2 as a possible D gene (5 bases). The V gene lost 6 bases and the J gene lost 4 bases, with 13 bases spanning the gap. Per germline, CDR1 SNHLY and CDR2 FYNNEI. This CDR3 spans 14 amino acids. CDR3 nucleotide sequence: TGTGCCAGCAGGCGGGCGCAGGCTAAAAACATTCAGTACTTC. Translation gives CASRRAQAKNIQYF.